This T cell receptor beta chain comes out of a study of T cell changes during pregnancy in multiple sclerosis. Produced via immunoSEQ multiplex PCR; TCRdb's table is partial and in-frame only. The data show around 50,000 clones, approximately 95% seen once. The ends lost 5 bases at V and 4 bases at J; junction bases unmatched: 2. Germline V gene lookup returns CDR1 SGHNT and CDR2 YYREEE (reference sequence). The CDR3 covers 12 residues. The chain recombines TRBV5-4 with TRBJ1-2, with TRBD1 identical over 7 bases. The sample was CD8+ T cells from peripheral blood mononuclear cells, taken in the first trimester of pregnancy. The TCR was taken from a female donor with multiple sclerosis, enrolled in a pregnancy study. CDR3 in DNA: TGTGCCAGCAGTTCAGGGGGCTATGGCTACACCTTC. As protein: CASSSGGYGYTF. Looking up the rest from reference TRBV5-4 and TRBJ1-2 gives the full variable domain: ETGVTQSPTHLIKTRGQQVTLRCSSQSGHNTVSWYQQALGQGPQFIFQYYREEENGRGNFPPRFSGLQFPNYSSELNVNALELDDSALYLCASSSGGYGYTFGSGTRLTVV.